These 21 T cell receptor beta chains came from one sample sequenced in a study of cytomegalovirus exposure and HLA in healthy donors. Primers: 60 Vbeta forward and 13 Jbeta reverse. Using immunoSEQ multiplex PCR, the repertoire was profiled, and TCRdb retains in-frame clones only, with some absent. The data hold 150,000 to 160,000 clones, with 70% to 80% observed a single time. Specimen: PBMCs. The receptors stem from a man aged 25 to 40 in good health and CMV-seropositive.

Turning to this clone: The sample has other DNA sequences that encode this CDR3 too. The chain recombines TRBV27 with TRBJ1-5; possible D gene TRBD1, 5 bases. From germline, CDR1 is MNHEY and CDR2 SMNVEV (reference sequence). The CDR3 covers 14 residues. V lost 6 bases, J lost 3 bases, and 12 bases lay in between. Written as DNA, the CDR3 is TGTGCCAGCAGCCTCACAGGCAACAATCAGCCCCAGCATTTT. Protein: CASSLTGNNQPQHF.

The chain is built from TRBV27 and TRBJ2-3; TRBD1 might be the D (5 bases). Germline CDR1 MNHEY, CDR2 SMNVEV (reference sequence). Trimming pared 5 bases from V and 1 base from J, leaving 19 bases between. The length of the CDR3 is 17 residues. The CDR3 protein is CASSPYTGGFRTDTQYF. The CDR3 DNA is TGTGCCAGCAGTCCCTACACAGGCGGCTTTCGCACAGATACGCAGTATTTT.

The chain carries TRBV6-6 and TRBJ1-1, with D unresolved. CDR1 and CDR2 from the germline V gene are MNHNY and SVGAGI (reference sequence). The CDR3 has 14 residues. V lost 4 bases, J lost 4 bases, and 13 bases lay in between. CDR3 nucleotides: TGTGCCAGCAGTTCCGCCGGTGCGGGCACTGAAGCTTTCTTT. Amino acid sequence: CASSSAGAGTEAFF.

The V gene is TRBV4-1, the J gene TRBJ1-4, with 7 bases lining up with TRBD1. In germline, CDR1 is MGHRA, CDR2 YSYEKL. Trimming cost V 3 bases and J 6 bases; bases outside gene matches: 10. The CDR3 sequence is 16 residues long. This CDR3 is CASSHPRTGKDEKLFF. CDR3 in DNA: TGCGCCAGCAGCCACCCGAGGACAGGAAAGGATGAAAAACTGTTTTTT.

This chain connects TRBV4-2 to TRBJ2-2; D is ambiguous. V was shortened by 0 bases and J by 0 bases, with 8 bases between the two germline ends. From germline, CDR1 is LGHNA and CDR2 YNFKEQ. The CDR3 contains 16 residues. CDR3 region: CASSQDPRSNTGELFF. The CDR3 DNA reads as TGTGCCAGCAGCCAAGATCCCAGGTCGAACACCGGGGAGCTGTTTTTT.

This chain links TRBV6-1 with TRBJ2-1; 14 nucleotides line up with TRBD2. V was pared by 5 bases and J by 8 bases, with 2 bases of the junction left unmatched. This CDR3 region has 14 residues. Per the germline V gene, CDR1 is MNHNS and CDR2 is SASEGT. CDR3 residues: CASSRGLAGDEQFF. The DNA of the CDR3 is TGTGCCAGCAGTCGGGGACTAGCGGGAGATGAGCAGTTCTTC.

The chain uses TRBV7-9 and TRBJ1-1; D gene ambiguous. Germline V lookup: CDR1 SEHNR, CDR2 FQNEAQ (reference sequence). The ends were cut back, 1 base at V and 0 bases at J, with 9 bases in the middle. The CDR3 runs to 15 residues. The DNA of the CDR3 is TGTGCCAGCAGCTTAGAGCTAGTTTTGAACACTGAAGCTTTCTTT. It translates to CASSLELVLNTEAFF.

This clone was counted a few times. The chain employs TRBV5-8 and TRBJ2-5; 8 nucleotides align to TRBD2. Germline CDR1 reads SGHTS; CDR2 reads YDEGEE. The V gene end was trimmed by 0 bases and the J gene end by 5 bases; junction bases not matched to a gene: 12. The CDR3 is 17 amino acids. The CDR3 nucleotides are TGTGCCAGCAGCTTGGGGACTAGCTCCACCAGGCGTGAGACCCAGTACTTC. The encoded protein is CASSLGTSSTRRETQYF.

The chain has TRBV7-2 and TRBJ2-1; D possibly corresponds to TRBD2 (5 bases). The germline V gene has CDR1 SGHTA and CDR2 FQGNSA. The CDR3 is made up of 16 amino acids. The V end lost 3 bases, the J end lost 3 bases, and 15 bases lay between the germline ends. CDR3 bases: TGTGCCAGCAGCTTTGGGCTAGCCCGTGTCTACAATGAGCAGTTCTTC. This gives the protein CASSFGLARVYNEQFF.

The chain couples TRBV19 to TRBJ1-2; D uncertain. The germline V and J ends were trimmed by 1 base and 7 bases, with 7 bases remaining between them. Germline values: CDR1 LNHDA, CDR2 SQIVND (reference sequence). The CDR3 extends over 12 amino acids. The CDR3, as DNA: TGTGCCAGTAGTATAGGTTCGGTTGGCTACACCTTC. This gives the protein CASSIGSVGYTF.

The V gene is TRBV30, the J gene TRBJ1-4; D perhaps matches TRBD1 (5 bases). V lost 0 bases, J lost 4 bases, and 15 bases lay in between. This CDR3 has 16 amino acids. The germline V gene encodes CDR1 GTSNPN and CDR2 SVGIG (reference sequence). DNA for the CDR3: TGTGCCTGGAGTGTAACAGGCTATGCCCTTAATGAAAAACTGTTTTTT. Its translation is CAWSVTGYALNEKLFF.

The chain combines TRBV2 with TRBJ2-7; TRBD1 matches at 12 bases. Germline V CDR1 and CDR2: SNHLY, FYNNEI. This CDR3 has 16 residues. The V gene end was trimmed by 4 bases and the J gene end by 3 bases; junction bases not matched to a gene: 7. The CDR3 here is CASSGGGTGGSYEQYF. The CDR3 DNA reads as TGTGCCAGCAGTGGAGGAGGGACAGGGGGCAGCTACGAGCAGTACTTC. The full variable domain, in which reference TRBV2 and TRBJ2-7 provide the parts outside the CDR3, is EPEVTQTPSHQVTQMGQEVILRCVPISNHLYFYWYRQILGQKVEFLVSFYNNEISEKSEIFDDQFSVERPDGSNFTLKIRSTKLEDSAMYFCASSGGGTGGSYEQYFGPGTRLTVT.

This clone was detected only once. The chain has TRBV27 and TRBJ1-1, with 7 positions matching TRBD1. The CDR3 runs 17 residues. The ends lost 2 bases at V and 4 bases at J; junction bases unmatched: 13. The germline CDR1 and CDR2 sequences are MNHEY and SMNVEV (reference sequence). CDR3 loop: CASSLTDRLSMGTEAFF. The CDR3 DNA follows: TGTGCCAGCAGTTTAACGGACAGGCTCTCAATGGGCACTGAAGCTTTCTTT.

The gene calls are TRBV7-3 and TRBJ2-6; TRBD1 aligns across 8 bases. V shed 4 bases, J shed 2 bases, and the junction held 7 bases outside the gene matches. Germline V lookup: CDR1 SGHTA, CDR2 FQGTGA. This CDR3 is 17 amino acids long. The CDR3 DNA sequence: TGTGCCAGCAGCTCGCAGGGGGCGCCGGCTGGGGCCAACGTCCTGACTTTC. Its translation: CASSSQGAPAGANVLTF.

The gene calls are TRBV5-6 and TRBJ2-6, with a weak D call TRBD1 (5 bases). Trimming shortened V by 0 bases and J by 3 bases, and 10 bases separated the two germline ends. Germline CDR1 and CDR2: SGHDT and YYEEEE. CDR3 length: 16 residues. CDR3 residues: CASSLDLRVGANVLTF. The CDR3 DNA reads as TGTGCCAGCAGCTTGGACCTCAGGGTTGGGGCCAACGTCCTGACTTTC.

This sequence joins TRBV27 and TRBJ2-7; 7 nucleotides align to TRBD1. Germline V gene sequence: CDR1 MNHEY, CDR2 SMNVEV (reference sequence). The CDR3 is 16 amino acids. The V segment lost 3 bases and the J segment 2 bases; nucleotides outside the gene matches: 10. In nucleotides, the CDR3 is TGTGCCAGCAGTTTCCGGGCCAGGGGGTTGGCCTACGAGCAGTACTTC. Protein sequence: CASSFRARGLAYEQYF.

The chain couples TRBV13 to TRBJ2-7; 11 positions match TRBD2. The CDR3 spans 15 residues. Germline CDR1 PRHDT, CDR2 FYEKMQ (reference sequence). V was clipped by 5 bases and J by 5 bases; unmatched bases: 8. The CDR3 loop is CASSLTSGSIDEQYF. The CDR3 bases are TGTGCCAGCAGCCTTACTAGCGGGAGTATCGACGAGCAGTACTTC.

V is TRBV5-4 and J is TRBJ1-4, with 7 bases that match TRBD1. V lost 0 bases, J lost 7 bases, and 3 bases stayed unmatched. Germline assignment: CDR1 SGHNT and CDR2 YYREEE (reference sequence). The CDR3 length is 14 residues. CDR3 amino acids: CASSLDQGGEKLFF. The CDR3 DNA is TGTGCCAGCAGCTTGGACCAGGGGGGTGAAAAACTGTTTTTT. Filled out from reference TRBV5-4 and TRBJ1-4, the complete variable domain reads ETGVTQSPTHLIKTRGQQVTLRCSSQSGHNTVSWYQQALGQGPQFIFQYYREEENGRGNFPPRFSGLQFPNYSSELNVNALELDDSALYLCASSLDQGGEKLFFGSGTQLSVL.

This chain joins TRBV25-1 and TRBJ1-3; D may be TRBD1 (5 bases). V was cut by 10 bases and J by 0 bases, with 16 bases left in between. CDR1 and CDR2 (germline): MGHDK, SYGVNS. The CDR3 has 15 amino acids. CDR3 amino acids: CATGRGGGSGNTIYF. The CDR3 DNA follows: TGTGCCACCGGTCGTGGGGGAGGCTCTGGAAACACCATATATTTT.

The chain joins TRBV29-1 to TRBJ2-7, with a weak D call TRBD1 (5 bases). V lost 8 bases and J lost 7, with 21 bases in between. CDR3 length equals 13 residues. Germline V lookup: CDR1 SQVTM, CDR2 ANQGSEA. The DNA for the CDR3 is TGCAGCTTCCAGGGCCTATCACTGACTGAGCAGTACTTC. Its translation: CSFQGLSLTEQYF.

J is TRBJ1-3 and V is TRBV5-1; 8 positions agree with TRBD1. CDR1 is SGHRS and CDR2 is YFSETQ in the germline V gene. The J segment lost 0 bases and the V segment lost 4 bases, leaving 3 bases of the junction unmatched. This CDR3 has 15 amino acids. The CDR3 region is CASSDDRGSGNTIYF. The CDR3 nucleotides read TGCGCCAGCAGCGACGACAGGGGCTCTGGAAACACCATATATTTT.